These 20 T cell receptor beta chains share one sample of origin, sequenced in a study of cytomegalovirus exposure and HLA in healthy donors. PCR was performed using 60 Vbeta and 13 Jbeta primers. Some clones are missing from TCRdb's copy, which holds only in-frame ones; the method was immunoSEQ multiplex PCR. The sample yields some 110,000 clones, 77% seen once. Sequenced material: PBMCs. Source of these receptors: a woman between 40 and 55 years old in good health and CMV-seropositive.

The V and J genes are TRBV7-8 and TRBJ2-7; TRBD1 matches 8 bases. CDR3 length equals 15 residues. Germline CDR1 is SGHVS and CDR2 is FQNEAQ. V gave up 5 bases and J gave up 1 base; unmatched junction bases: 7. CDR3 loop: CASSLSRDRSYEQYF. The CDR3 region has the DNA TGTGCCAGCAGCCTTTCCCGGGACAGGTCCTACGAGCAGTACTTC. The complete variable domain, with remaining parts taken from reference TRBV7-8 and TRBJ2-7, reads GAGVSQSPRYKVAKRGQDVALRCDPISGHVSLFWYQQALGQGPEFLTYFQNEAQLDKSGLPSDRFFAERPEGSVSTLKIQRTQQEDSAVYLCASSLSRDRSYEQYFGPGTRLTVT.

The chain carries TRBV25-1 and TRBJ1-2, with D possibly TRBD1 on 5 matching bases. Per germline, CDR1 MGHDK and CDR2 SYGVNS. This CDR3 region has 14 residues. V was trimmed by 2 bases and J by 7 bases, leaving 14 bases between them. CDR3 residues: CASSEDPWGSGYTF. CDR3 DNA sequence: TGTGCCAGCAGTGAAGACCCCTGGGGCAGTGGCTACACCTTC.

This chain connects TRBV11-1 to TRBJ2-1; D gene ambiguous. The germline gives CDR1 SGHAT, CDR2 FQDESV (reference sequence). V gave up 1 base and J gave up 4 bases, with 11 bases separating them. CDR3 length equals 15 residues. The CDR3 sequence is CASSLDGSPYNEQFF. CDR3 DNA sequence: TGTGCCAGCAGCTTAGATGGTAGCCCATACAATGAGCAGTTCTTC.

The V call is TRBV30, the J call TRBJ2-3; 11 bases map to TRBD2. Germline trimming cut 2 bases from V and 4 bases from J; bases unmatched to any gene: 11. This CDR3 is built from 17 residues. CDR1 GTSNPN and CDR2 SVGIG come from the germline V gene (reference sequence). CDR3 bases: TGTGCCTGGAGTCTCCGACTAGCGGGATCCTTAGCAGATACGCAGTATTTT. Protein sequence: CAWSLRLAGSLADTQYF.

The V call is TRBV19, the J call TRBJ2-1; possible D gene TRBD2, 6 bases. This CDR3 comprises 15 residues. The germline V gene encodes CDR1 LNHDA and CDR2 SQIVND (reference sequence). V dropped 6 bases and J dropped 6 bases, with 18 bases sitting between them. The CDR3: CASSPRGTSANEQFF. Written as DNA, the CDR3 is TGTGCCAGTAGCCCGCGCGGGACTTCCGCCAATGAGCAGTTCTTC. The entire variable domain, with the rest obtained from reference TRBV19 and TRBJ2-1, is as follows: DGGITQSPKYLFRKEGQNVTLSCEQNLNHDAMYWYRQDPGQGLRLIYYSQIVNDFQKGDIAEGYSVSREKKESFPLTVTSAQKNPTAFYLCASSPRGTSANEQFFGPGTRLTVL.

This sequence joins TRBV7-6 and TRBJ2-5; D perhaps matches TRBD2 (7 bases). Germline lookup yields CDR1 SGHVS and CDR2 FNYEAQ. Trimming took 0 bases from V and 5 from J, leaving 10 bases between them. This CDR3 region has 14 residues. CDR3: CASSLAGGGETQYF. CDR3 DNA: TGTGCCAGCAGCTTAGCGGGAGGGGGGGAGACCCAGTACTTC.

The genes are TRBV5-1 and TRBJ1-1; D not certain. This CDR3 has 14 amino acids. The ends were cut back, 0 bases at V and 2 bases at J, with 8 bases in the middle. CDR1 is SGHRS, CDR2 YFSETQ, per germline. The CDR3 loop is CASSLATVNTEAFF. The CDR3 nucleotides read TGCGCCAGCAGCTTGGCTACAGTTAACACTGAAGCTTTCTTT.

The J gene is TRBJ2-7, the V gene TRBV5-6; 11 bases agree with TRBD1. The CDR3 is 16 residues long. CDR1 is SGHDT and CDR2 is YYEEEE in the germline V gene. Germline trimming cut 0 bases from V and 2 bases from J; bases unmatched to any gene: 4. The CDR3 bases are TGTGCCAGCAGCTTGGGGACAGGGGGCTATCCCTACGAGCAGTACTTC. Translating gives CASSLGTGGYPYEQYF.

V usage is TRBV7-2 and J usage is TRBJ2-1, with 9 bases aligning to TRBD2. Germline V gene lookup returns CDR1 SGHTA and CDR2 FQGNSA. This CDR3 comprises 16 residues. V was clipped by 5 bases and J by 0 bases; unmatched bases: 5. CDR3 amino acids: CASSLRLAVSYNEQFF. The CDR3 nucleotides are TGTGCCAGCAGCCTTAGACTAGCGGTCTCCTACAATGAGCAGTTCTTC. Complete variable domain (other parts from reference TRBV7-2 and TRBJ2-1): GAGVSQSPSNKVTEKGKDVELRCDPISGHTALYWYRQSLGQGLEFLIYFQGNSAPDKSGLPSDRFSAERTGGSVSTLTIQRTQQEDSAVYLCASSLRLAVSYNEQFFGPGTRLTVL.

The CDR3 is CASSFQGRHEQYF. In nucleotides, the CDR3 is TGTGCCAGCAGCTTTCAAGGGAGGCACGAGCAGTACTTC. The genes are TRBV5-4 and TRBJ2-5; TRBD2 might be the D (6 bases). The J call is in doubt because the DNA end fits TRBJ2-7 better. The CDR3 totals 13 residues. Germline CDR1 SGHNT, CDR2 YYREEE (reference sequence).

The chain recombines TRBV28 with TRBJ1-3; TRBD1 agrees at 12 bases. CDR1 is MDHEN, CDR2 SYDVKM, per germline. The CDR3 spans 20 residues. V lost 5 bases and J lost 1; bases outside the gene matches: 15. The DNA of the CDR3 is TGTGCCAGCAGTCTAGCCCACGGGACAGGGGGCGCGAGGTCTGGAAACACCATATATTTT. Amino acid sequence: CASSLAHGTGGARSGNTIYF.

V is TRBV28 and J is TRBJ1-5, with TRBD1 matching over 8 bases. Germline-derived CDR1 and CDR2 are MDHEN and SYDVKM. V dropped 1 base and J dropped 7; count of bases not matched to a gene: 6. This CDR3 contains 15 residues. CDR3 sequence (DNA): TGTGCCAGCAGTTTATCCGGACAGGGCAGCCAGCCCCAGCATTTT. Protein product: CASSLSGQGSQPQHF.

The sample holds a few counts of this clone. This chain joins TRBV18 and TRBJ2-5; 9 nucleotides match TRBD1. Trimming cost V 2 bases and J 4 bases; bases outside gene matches: 5. The length of the CDR3 is 15 residues. Germline V gene data show CDR1 as KGHSH and CDR2 as LQKENI. This CDR3 is CASSPATGGGETQYF. The CDR3 DNA sequence: TGTGCCAGCTCACCAGCAACAGGGGGCGGAGAGACCCAGTACTTC.

The CDR3 reads CASSFELANKIDEQFF. The DNA for the CDR3 is TGTGCCAGCAGTTTTGAACTAGCGAATAAAATCGATGAGCAGTTCTTC. This chain uses TRBV27 with TRBJ2-1; 7 positions match TRBD2. Germline values: CDR1 MNHEY, CDR2 SMNVEV (reference sequence). The CDR3 length is 16 residues. V dropped 3 bases and J dropped 8; count of bases not matched to a gene: 13.

The chain uses TRBV19 and TRBJ1-1; D is uncertain. Germline values: CDR1 LNHDA, CDR2 SQIVND (reference sequence). The CDR3 loop spans 12 amino acids. V lost 3 bases and J 6 bases, leaving 8 bases between the germline ends. In DNA, the CDR3 is TGTGCCAGTAGTATCCGTGGAGCTGAAGCTTTCTTT. It is translated as CASSIRGAEAFF.

J is TRBJ2-7 and V is TRBV28, with 7 bases lining up with TRBD1. V was clipped by 4 bases and J by 3 bases; unmatched bases: 6. This CDR3 has 14 amino acids. Per germline, CDR1 MDHEN and CDR2 SYDVKM. The CDR3 reads CASSSRQGIYEQYF. In DNA form, the CDR3 reads TGTGCCAGCAGTTCTAGACAGGGAATCTACGAGCAGTACTTC.

This clone was found a few times. The chain uses TRBV7-9 and TRBJ1-3; unclear D gene. Trimming pared 1 base from V and 4 bases from J, leaving 8 bases between. Germline V gives CDR1 SEHNR, CDR2 FQNEAQ (reference sequence). The CDR3 length is 14 residues. CDR3 sequence (DNA): TGTGCCAGCAGCTTAGGAGGAATGGGAAACACCATATATTTT. Protein sequence: CASSLGGMGNTIYF.

This clone is a singleton in its sample. The chain joins TRBV6-5 to TRBJ1-1; no firm D call. With 0 bases removed from V and 6 bases from J, the gap between germline ends came to 11 bases. This CDR3 spans 14 amino acids. Germline V CDR1 and CDR2: MNHEY, SVGAGI. CDR3 sequence (DNA): TGTGCCAGCAGTTACTCGACGGACTACCCTGAAGCTTTCTTT. Amino acids: CASSYSTDYPEAFF.

This chain connects TRBV5-6 to TRBJ2-4, with a tentative D call TRBD2 (6 bases). Trimming cost V 0 bases and J 0 bases, with 13 bases left between them. Germline loops: CDR1 SGHDT, CDR2 YYEEEE. The CDR3 loop spans 17 amino acids. CDR3 in amino acids: CASSLARGGEAKNIQYF. Here the CDR3 DNA reads TGTGCCAGCAGCTTGGCGCGGGGCGGAGAAGCCAAAAACATTCAGTACTTC.

This sequence joins TRBV7-3 and TRBJ2-1; a weak D match, TRBD1 (5 bases). Looked up from germline, CDR1 is SGHTA and CDR2 is FQGTGA. CDR3 length equals 13 residues. Trimming took off 5 bases at V and 4 bases at J, with 9 bases between the two ends. The CDR3 DNA reads TGTGCCAGCAGCCAAGACAGTTACAATGAGCAGTTCTTC. Translation gives CASSQDSYNEQFF.